This T cell receptor (beta chain) was identified in a study of brain metastases from non-small cell lung cancer. Whole-study results and caveats: In 50% to 80% of brain metastases, T-cell clones were expanded compared with matched primary tumors. Metastases had sparse T cells but largely shared repertoires with primaries. Fewer infiltrating T cells were found in brain metastases than primaries.

CDR3 length: 13 residues. Trimming stripped 2 bases from V and 1 base from J, with 5 bases between. Of note for this clone: The antigen remains unidentified.

Sequencing was performed with immunoSEQ multiplex PCR; in TCRdb, only in-frame clones are kept and a portion is missing. The table records roughly 4,000 clones, around 83% of them present only once. The chain couples TRBV12-3 or TRBV12-4 to TRBJ1-1; D is unclear. The sample comprised primary lung tumor tissue. This sequence originates from a donor older than 35 with non-small cell lung cancer. CDR3 sequence (DNA): TGTGCCAGCAGTTTAAAACGGAACACTGAAGCTTTCTTT. It is translated as CASSLKRNTEAFF.